The 16 T cell receptor beta chains given below trace back to one sample, sequenced in a study of blood T cell repertoires in COVID-19. Data came from immunoSEQ multiplex PCR; TCRdb stores just in-frame clones and leaves some out. The table shows 35,000 to 50,000 clones, with more than 75% occurring only once. Sequencing used peripheral blood. The receptors come from a human donor in a cohort sampled during active COVID-19.

The chain joins TRBV5-4 to TRBJ1-1; TRBD1 might be the D (5 bases). The germline V and J ends were trimmed by 3 bases and 1 base, with 10 bases remaining between them. The CDR3 has 14 residues. In germline, CDR1 is SGHNT, CDR2 YYREEE (reference sequence). The CDR3 protein is CASSYGTENTEAFF. The DNA of the CDR3 is TGTGCCAGCAGCTACGGGACTGAGAACACTGAAGCTTTCTTT.

J is TRBJ2-1 and V is TRBV7-3, with TRBD2 matching 9 bases. The germline gives CDR1 SGHTA, CDR2 FQGTGA. This CDR3 contains 16 residues. Trimming cost V 5 bases and J 2 bases; bases outside gene matches: 7. CDR3 sequence: CASSPRLAETYNEQFF. For the CDR3, the DNA is TGTGCCAGCAGCCCCAGACTAGCGGAGACCTACAATGAGCAGTTCTTC.

The chain couples TRBV6-5 to TRBJ2-7; 7 bases align to TRBD1. Germline CDR1 and CDR2: MNHEY and SVGAGI. This CDR3 spans 16 amino acids. Trimming cost V 3 bases and J 0 bases; bases outside gene matches: 8. CDR3 DNA: TGTGCCAGCAGTTATTCTGGACAGGTGAGCTCCTACGAGCAGTACTTC. This translates into CASSYSGQVSSYEQYF.

This chain uses TRBV28 with TRBJ2-3; D is perhaps TRBD1 (6 bases). V was clipped by 10 bases and J by 3 bases, with 17 bases between them. This CDR3 has 14 residues. Germline CDR1 and CDR2: MDHEN and SYDVKM. The CDR3 DNA reads as TGTGCCACCGCACAGGGATTAGTTACAGATACGCAGTATTTT. It is translated as CATAQGLVTDTQYF.

Here the CDR3 DNA reads TGTGCCAGCAGCGTAGCTCGCGGCAGGGGATCTGAGGGGGATGGCTACACCTTC. Amino acids: CASSVARGRGSEGDGYTF. The V call is TRBV9, the J call TRBJ1-2; D might be TRBD1 (6 bases). Trimming pared 0 bases from V and 6 bases from J, leaving 24 bases between. Germline-derived CDR1 and CDR2 are SGDLS and YYNGEE. CDR3 length: 18 amino acids.

The chain links TRBV9 to TRBJ2-7, with D perhaps matching TRBD1 (5 bases). There are 15 residues in the CDR3. Trimming removed 1 base from V and 3 bases from J, with 14 bases in between. Germline loops: CDR1 SGDLS, CDR2 YYNGEE. CDR3 DNA sequence: TGTGCCAGCAGCGTACACTTCAACAGGAACTACGAGCAGTACTTC. Its translation is CASSVHFNRNYEQYF. The full variable domain, with the rest looked up from reference TRBV9 and TRBJ2-7, is DSGVTQTPKHLITATGQRVTLRCSPRSGDLSVYWYQQSLDQGLQFLIQYYNGEERAKGNILERFSAQQFPDLHSELNLSSLELGDSALYFCASSVHFNRNYEQYFGPGTRLTVT.

V and J are TRBV28 and TRBJ2-7; perhaps TRBD2 as D (6 bases). Trimming shortened V by 4 bases and J by 3 bases, and 25 bases separated the two germline ends. Germline V gives CDR1 MDHEN, CDR2 SYDVKM. The CDR3 consists of 18 residues. The CDR3 DNA follows: TGTGCCAGCAGTTCCATCTACCGCTTGGGGGAGGTGTTCTACGAGCAGTACTTC. Its translation: CASSSIYRLGEVFYEQYF. Complete variable domain (other parts from reference TRBV28 and TRBJ2-7): DVKVTQSSRYLVKRTGEKVFLECVQDMDHENMFWYRQDPGLGLRLIYFSYDVKMKEKGDIPEGYSVSREKKERFSLILESASTNQTSMYLCASSSIYRLGEVFYEQYFGPGTRLTVT.

The CDR3 DNA sequence: TGCGCCAGCAGCTTGGCCCAGGAGGGGAGCTACACCTTC. Translated, it gives CASSLAQEGSYTF. The rearrangement joins TRBV5-1 to TRBJ1-2; a weak D match, TRBD1 (5 bases). This CDR3 region has 13 residues. With 0 bases removed from V and 9 bases from J, the gap between germline ends came to 12 bases. Looked up from germline, CDR1 is SGHRS and CDR2 is YFSETQ.

V gene TRBV7-9 combines with J gene TRBJ2-3; 7 bases agree with TRBD1. Losses at the gene ends were 2 bases for V and 2 bases for J; bases not matched to a gene: 16. The CDR3 is 19 amino acids. Germline CDR1 is SEHNR and CDR2 is FQNEAQ (reference sequence). The CDR3 nucleotides read TGTGCCAGCAGCTTAATTTTCGGTCCCCAACAGGGGCCCACAGATACGCAGTATTTT. Encoded protein: CASSLIFGPQQGPTDTQYF.

The chain joins TRBV14 to TRBJ2-1; possible D gene TRBD1, 5 bases. Trimming cost V 6 bases and J 10 bases, with 10 bases left between them. This CDR3 contains 11 residues. CDR1 is SGHDN and CDR2 is FVKESK in the germline V gene. The CDR3 nucleotides are TGTGCCAGCAGTCTGGACACGGAGCAGTTCTTC. Protein sequence: CASSLDTEQFF.

The rearrangement joins TRBV23-1 to TRBJ1-5; a weak D match, TRBD1 (6 bases). TRBV23-1 qualifies as an ORF whose function is uncertain. V was clipped by 2 bases and J by 1 base, with 12 bases between them. The CDR3 runs to 16 residues. CDR3 in DNA: TGCGCCAGCAGTCAAGTGGGGGCGCGAAGCAATCAGCCCCAGCATTTT. It specifies CASSQVGARSNQPQHF.

The chain joins TRBV5-1 to TRBJ2-4, with TRBD1 as a possible D gene (7 bases). This CDR3 is 17 amino acids long. The V gene's germline CDR1 is SGHRS and CDR2 YFSETQ. V lost 0 bases and J 0 bases, leaving 13 bases between the germline ends. CDR3 loop: CASSLVQGGIAKNIQYF. The CDR3 DNA reads TGCGCCAGCAGCTTGGTCCAGGGGGGAATAGCCAAAAACATTCAGTACTTC. The full variable domain, with the rest looked up from reference TRBV5-1 and TRBJ2-4, is KAGVTQTPRYLIKTRGQQVTLSCSPISGHRSVSWYQQTPGQGLQFLFEYFSETQRNKGNFPGRFSGRQFSNSRSEMNVSTLELGDSALYLCASSLVQGGIAKNIQYFGAGTRLSVL.

The V and J genes are TRBV28 and TRBJ2-5; 7 nucleotides agree with TRBD1. The germline V gene has CDR1 MDHEN and CDR2 SYDVKM. With 2 bases clipped from V and 3 bases from J, the junction kept 6 bases outside the gene matches. The CDR3 sequence is 15 residues long. The CDR3 nucleotides read TGTGCCAGCAGTTTAATCGGACAGGAGAAAGAGACCCAGTACTTC. The encoded protein is CASSLIGQEKETQYF.

The J gene is TRBJ1-4, the V gene TRBV28, with a weak D call TRBD1 (5 bases). The germline CDR1 and CDR2 sequences are MDHEN and SYDVKM. The length of the CDR3 is 14 residues. Between the trimmed V and J ends, which lost 3 bases and 8 bases, there was a span of 13 bases. The CDR3 protein is CASSLGRAGEKLFF. The CDR3, as DNA: TGTGCCAGCAGTTTGGGTAGGGCAGGGGAAAAACTGTTTTTT.

The V and J genes are TRBV5-6 and TRBJ2-7, with a possible D match to TRBD2 (6 bases). The germline V gene encodes CDR1 SGHDT and CDR2 YYEEEE. This CDR3 has 12 residues. V was cut by 4 bases and J by 2 bases, with 7 bases left in between. The DNA for the CDR3 is TGTGCCAGCAGCCCGGGGGCCTACGAGCAGTACTTC. It translates to CASSPGAYEQYF.

The chain combines TRBV27 with TRBJ2-7; D is possibly TRBD1 (5 bases). Trimming took 3 bases from V and 3 from J, leaving 9 bases between them. The CDR3 runs to 13 residues. In germline, CDR1 is MNHEY, CDR2 SMNVEV (reference sequence). The CDR3 loop reads CASSLTVNYEQYF. Written as DNA, the CDR3 is TGTGCCAGCAGTTTGACAGTAAACTACGAGCAGTACTTC.